The entry that follows covers one T cell receptor beta chain sequence. Its cognate antigen is unknown. This sample is drawn from a study of cytomegalovirus exposure and HLA in healthy donors. Study-wide findings and caveats: Clonal expansion, a later analysis showed, was greater in HLA-associated TCR beta chains than in equally common others.

Primers: 60 Vbeta forward and 13 Jbeta reverse. Clones were read by immunoSEQ multiplex PCR, and TCRdb kept only the in-frame ones, dropping some. This sample has 60,000 to 65,000 clones, with more than 60% found just once. The junction had 6 bases not matched to a gene; V was cut back by 9 bases and J by 1 base. The CDR3 is 14 residues long. Germline V gene lookup returns CDR1 ENHRY and CDR2 SYGVKD. The chain carries TRBV10-3 and TRBJ1-1; the match to TRBD1 covers 9 bases. Sequencing input: PBMCs. The sequence came from a woman aged 40 to 50 in good health and CMV-seropositive. The CDR3 sequence is CAIGTGKGNTEAFF. The DNA for the CDR3 is TGTGCCATAGGGACAGGGAAAGGGAACACTGAAGCTTTCTTT.